The T cell receptor (beta chain) described here comes from a study of blood T cell repertoires in COVID-19. The overall study: The United States, Italy and Spain supplied acute and convalescent COVID-19 samples.

TCRdb keeps only in-frame clones here, not all; method: immunoSEQ multiplex PCR. The sample has about 440,000 clones, 87% seen once. Individuals aged roughly 18 to 95 years were recruited from about two dozen US areas. Participants' reported clinical history set cohort assignment. CDR3 size: 15 residues. Germline-derived CDR1 and CDR2 are SEHNR and FQNEAQ (reference sequence). Trimming took off 5 bases at V and 5 bases at J, with 13 bases between the two ends. The sample was PBMCs or T cells enriched from blood (not recorded which). The sequence came from a woman between 18 and 29 years old with acute COVID-19. The chain couples TRBV7-9 to TRBJ1-6; no clear D. The CDR3 is CASSPAGMDNSPLHF. The CDR3 DNA reads as TGTGCCAGCAGCCCCGCGGGGATGGATAATTCACCCCTCCACTTT.